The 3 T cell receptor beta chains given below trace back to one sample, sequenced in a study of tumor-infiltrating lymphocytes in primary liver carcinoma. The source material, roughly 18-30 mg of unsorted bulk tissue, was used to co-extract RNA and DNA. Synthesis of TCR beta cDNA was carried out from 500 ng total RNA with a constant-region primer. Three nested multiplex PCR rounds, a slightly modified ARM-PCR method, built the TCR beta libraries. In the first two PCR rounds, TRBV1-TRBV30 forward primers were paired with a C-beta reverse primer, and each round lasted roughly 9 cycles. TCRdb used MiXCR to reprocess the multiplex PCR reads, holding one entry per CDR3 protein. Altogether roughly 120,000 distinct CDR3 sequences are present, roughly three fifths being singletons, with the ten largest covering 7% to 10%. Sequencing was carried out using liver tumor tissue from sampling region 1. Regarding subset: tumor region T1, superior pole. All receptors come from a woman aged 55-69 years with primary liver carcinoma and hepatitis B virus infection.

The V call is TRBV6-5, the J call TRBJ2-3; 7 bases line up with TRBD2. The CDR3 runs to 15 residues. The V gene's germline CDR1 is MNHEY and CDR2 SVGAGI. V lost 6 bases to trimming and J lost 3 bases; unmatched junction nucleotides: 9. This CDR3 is CASRLSGTVTDTQYF. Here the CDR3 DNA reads TGTGCCAGCAGGTTGAGCGGGACGGTTACAGATACGCAGTATTTT.

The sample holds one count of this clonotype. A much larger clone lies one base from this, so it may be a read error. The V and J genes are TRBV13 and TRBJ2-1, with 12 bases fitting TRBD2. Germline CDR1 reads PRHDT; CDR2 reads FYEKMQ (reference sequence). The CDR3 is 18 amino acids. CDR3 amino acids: CASSLSLLAGGEYNERFF. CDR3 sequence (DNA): TGTGCCAGCAGCTTATCCCTACTAGCGGGAGGCGAATACAATGAGCGGTTCTTC.

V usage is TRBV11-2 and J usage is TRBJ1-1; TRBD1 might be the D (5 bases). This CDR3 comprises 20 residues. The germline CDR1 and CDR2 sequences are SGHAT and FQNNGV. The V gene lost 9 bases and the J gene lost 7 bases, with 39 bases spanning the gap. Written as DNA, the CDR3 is TGTGCCAGAAGCCCACATCAGCACGGACACCTACGCTTTTGGTGCTATGAAGCTTTCTTT. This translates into CARSPHQHGHLRFWCYEAFF.